These T cell receptor beta chains were read from a single sample in a study of cytotoxic CD8 clonotypes in ibrutinib-treated CLL. Method: immunoSEQ multiplex PCR; TCRdb's copy keeps in-frame clones and lacks some. The sample yields under 45,000 clones, roughly 65% seen once. The specimen comprised PBMCs, sampled at disease progression, from a patient treated with ibrutinib. These receptors were obtained from a human donor with chronic lymphocytic leukemia. Both conserved end residues are part of each CDR3. The D gene is left open where the match is weak. Only part of the rows carry a size: once, few, many, or a class if the clone is expanded.

14	-	TRBV11-3	TRBJ2-1	-	CASSFEGIYNEQFF	TGTGCCAGCAGCTTCGAGGGGATCTACAATGAGCAGTTCTTC
13	-	TRBV2	TRBJ2-1	-	CASSRDSKNEQFF	TGTGCCAGCAGCCGGGACTCCAAAAATGAGCAGTTCTTC
11	few	TRBV30	TRBJ1-1	-	CAWRTNTEAFF	TGTGCCTGGAGGACAAACACTGAAGCTTTCTTT
13	-	TRBV11-2	TRBJ2-7	-	CASSLTPPYEQYF	TGTGCCAGCAGCTTAACACCACCCTACGAGCAGTACTTC
15	few	TRBV7-9	TRBJ2-7	TRBD2	CASSPRIAGPYEQYF	TGTGCCAGCAGCCCACGGATAGCGGGCCCCTACGAGCAGTACTTC
12	few	TRBV7-2	TRBJ2-1	-	CASWDFFDEQFF	TGTGCCAGCTGGGACTTCTTCGATGAGCAGTTCTTC
15	-	TRBV19	TRBJ2-1	-	CASSSDDSPYNEQFF	TGTGCCAGTAGTAGCGACGACAGCCCCTACAATGAGCAGTTCTTC
14	few	TRBV5-1	TRBJ2-7	-	CASRWGGTTYEQYF	TGCGCCAGCAGATGGGGCGGGACGACCTACGAGCAGTACTTC
14	-	TRBV6-1	TRBJ2-7	-	CASSDGPDTYEQYF	TGTGCCAGCAGTGACGGCCCCGACACCTACGAGCAGTACTTC
15	-	TRBV4-1	TRBJ2-7	TRBD2	CASSLEPAGTYEQYF	TGCGCCAGCAGCTTAGAACCAGCGGGGACCTACGAGCAGTACTTC
16	-	TRBV30	TRBJ2-3	TRBD2	CAWSAGTSGSTDTQYF	TGTGCCTGGAGTGCCGGGACTAGCGGGAGTACAGATACGCAGTATTTT
14	-	TRBV13	TRBJ2-4	TRBD1	CASSSGTEKNIQYF	TGTGCCAGCAGCTCCGGGACAGAAAAAAACATTCAGTACTTC
14	-	TRBV10-3	TRBJ2-7	TRBD1	CAISQGVRTYEQYF	TGTGCCATCAGCCAGGGGGTACGGACCTACGAGCAGTACTTC
13	-	TRBV11-3	TRBJ2-3	-	CASSPGGWETQYF	TGTGCCAGCAGCCCCGGCGGTTGGGAGACGCAGTATTTT
15	-	TRBV18	TRBJ2-1	-	CASSPSQGAYNEQFF	TGTGCCAGCTCACCAAGTCAGGGAGCTTACAATGAGCAGTTCTTC
11	-	TRBV29-1	TRBJ2-2	-	CSVDYHGELFF	TGCAGCGTTGATTATCACGGGGAGCTGTTTTTT
14	few	TRBV7-3	TRBJ2-5	TRBD2	CASSLTGGEETQYF	TGTGCCAGCAGCTTAACGGGAGGGGAGGAGACCCAGTACTTC
16	-	TRBV7-2	TRBJ2-3	-	CASSPGVGGRADTQYF	TGTGCCAGCAGCCCCGGGGTTGGGGGCAGGGCAGATACGCAGTATTTT
14	-	TRBV29-1	TRBJ2-7	TRBD1	CSVAGTATSYEQYF	TGCAGCGTTGCGGGGACAGCCACCTCCTACGAGCAGTACTTC
14	-	TRBV7-9	TRBJ2-3	-	CASSLGAGGNTQYF	TGTGCCAGCAGCTTAGGCGCAGGGGGGAATACGCAGTATTTT
15	-	TRBV18	TRBJ2-7	TRBD2	CASSPSNSGRGEQYF	TGTGCCAGCTCACCATCGAATAGCGGGAGGGGTGAGCAGTACTTC
15	few	TRBV19	TRBJ1-6	TRBD1	CASSARQGGSSPLHF	TGTGCCAGTAGTGCCCGACAGGGTGGCTCTTCACCCCTCCACTTT
15	-	TRBV4-3	TRBJ1-5	TRBD1	CASSQDRGPNQPQHF	TGCGCCAGCAGCCAGGATAGGGGGCCTAATCAGCCCCAGCATTTT
15	-	TRBV5-6	TRBJ1-1	TRBD1	CASRRDRGVNTEAFF	TGTGCCAGCAGGCGGGACAGGGGGGTGAACACTGAAGCTTTCTTT